Sequencing of this T cell receptor beta chain was carried out in a study of identical twins. The study's findings and limits: In drawing conclusions, the study used cross-sectional statistical analysis and did not follow the same donors.

Per the germline V gene, CDR1 is SGHVS and CDR2 is FQNEAQ. The CDR3 contains 18 residues. V was pared by 3 bases and J by 0 bases, with 12 bases of the junction left unmatched. TCRdb processed the 5' RACE reads anew with MiXCR; each CDR3 protein has one entry. The repertoire holds around 1.7 million distinct CDR3 sequences, with less than 35% as singletons. This clonotype was found a few times. The antigen is not known. The chain joins TRBV7-8 to TRBJ2-3; 7 nucleotides agree with TRBD1. The sequenced sample was cord blood. The clonotype was recovered from a newborn girl in good health. CDR3 protein: CASSFRIRDSLSTDTQYF. The CDR3 region has the DNA TGTGCCAGCAGCTTCAGAATCCGGGACAGTCTTAGCACAGATACGCAGTATTTT.